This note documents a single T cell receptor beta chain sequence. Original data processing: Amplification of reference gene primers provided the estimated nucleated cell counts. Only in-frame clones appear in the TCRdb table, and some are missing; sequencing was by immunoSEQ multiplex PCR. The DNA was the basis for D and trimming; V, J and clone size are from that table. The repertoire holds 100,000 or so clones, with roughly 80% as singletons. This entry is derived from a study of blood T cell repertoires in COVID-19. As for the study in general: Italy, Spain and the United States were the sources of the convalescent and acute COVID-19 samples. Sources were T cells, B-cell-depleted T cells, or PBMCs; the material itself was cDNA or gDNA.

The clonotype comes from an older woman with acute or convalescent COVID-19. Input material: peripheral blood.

DNA of the CDR3: TGTGCCAGCAGCTTAGGCCAGGGTGGAAACACCATATATTTT. Translating gives CASSLGQGGNTIYF. The rearrangement links TRBV7-2 to TRBJ1-3; the D gene is possibly TRBD1 (5 bases). The CDR3 is 14 residues long. Germline V CDR1 and CDR2: SGHTA, FQGNSA. The V and J ends lost 1 base and 3 bases respectively, with 7 bases between them.